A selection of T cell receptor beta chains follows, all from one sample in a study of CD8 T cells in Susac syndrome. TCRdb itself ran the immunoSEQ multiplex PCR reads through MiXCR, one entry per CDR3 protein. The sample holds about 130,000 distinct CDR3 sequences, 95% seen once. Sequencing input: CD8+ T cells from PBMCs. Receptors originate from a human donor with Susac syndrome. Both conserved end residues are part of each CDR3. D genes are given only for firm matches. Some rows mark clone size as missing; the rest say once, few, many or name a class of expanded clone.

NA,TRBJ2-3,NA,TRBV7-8,CASSFGFGGSTDTQYF,TGTGCCAGCAGCTTTGGATTTGGCGGTAGCACAGATACGCAGTATTTT
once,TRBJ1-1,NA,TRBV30,CAWRSLSGTEAFF,TGTGCCTGGAGGAGTTTATCAGGGACTGAAGCTTTCTTT
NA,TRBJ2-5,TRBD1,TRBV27,CASSWGTAKETQYF,TGTGCCAGCAGTTGGGGGACAGCAAAAGAGACCCAGTACTTC
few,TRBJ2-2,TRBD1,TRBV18,CASSSTGTGELFF,TGTGCCAGCTCATCGACAGGGACCGGGGAGCTGTTTTTT
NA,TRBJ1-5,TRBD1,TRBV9,CASSRAGTGDQPQHF,TGTGCCAGCAGCCGAGCCGGGACAGGGGATCAGCCCCAGCATTTT
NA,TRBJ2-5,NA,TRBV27,CASSWDTQETQYF,TGTGCCAGCAGTTGGGACACTCAAGAGACCCAGTACTTC
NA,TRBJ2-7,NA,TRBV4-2,CASSQEGIQSYEQYF,TGTGCCAGCAGCCAAGAAGGAATACAGAGCTACGAGCAGTACTTC
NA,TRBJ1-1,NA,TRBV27,CASSLPGLDTEAFF,TGTGCCAGCAGTCTCCCGGGTTTGGACACTGAAGCTTTCTTT
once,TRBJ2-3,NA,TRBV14,CASSLGGLDTDTQYF,TGTGCCAGCAGCCTAGGGGGACTTGACACAGATACGCAGTATTTT
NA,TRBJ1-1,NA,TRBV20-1,CTTSGGEAFF,TGCACCACATCCGGGGGGGAAGCTTTCTTT
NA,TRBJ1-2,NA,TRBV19,CASLGGPYGYTF,TGTGCCAGCCTCGGTGGGCCCTATGGCTACACCTTC
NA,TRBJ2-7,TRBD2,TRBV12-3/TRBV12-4,CATHWELAGVDEQYF,TGTGCCACCCACTGGGAGCTAGCGGGAGTGGACGAGCAGTACTTC
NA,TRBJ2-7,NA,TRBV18,CASSPPRRLYEQYF,TGTGCCAGCTCACCCCCCCGAAGGCTCTACGAGCAGTACTTC
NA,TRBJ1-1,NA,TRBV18,CASSPEGRRNTEAFF,TGTGCCAGCTCACCCGAGGGACGGAGGAACACTGAAGCTTTCTTT
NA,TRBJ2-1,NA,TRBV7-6,CASSPPSSDEQFF,TGTGCCAGCAGCCCGCCTTCTTCGGATGAGCAGTTCTTC
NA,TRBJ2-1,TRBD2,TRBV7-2,CASSETSGRHDEQFF,TGTGCCAGCAGCGAGACTAGCGGGAGACACGATGAGCAGTTCTTC
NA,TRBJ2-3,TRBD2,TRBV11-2,CASSSGGEGDTQYF,TGTGCCAGCAGCTCCGGGGGGGAAGGAGATACGCAGTATTTT
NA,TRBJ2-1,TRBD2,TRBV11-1,CASSPPTSELREQFF,TGTGCCAGCAGCCCTCCTACTAGCGAGCTTCGGGAGCAGTTCTTC
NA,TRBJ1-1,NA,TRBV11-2,CASNPSTGNTEAFF,TGTGCCAGCAACCCCTCGACAGGGAACACTGAAGCTTTCTTT
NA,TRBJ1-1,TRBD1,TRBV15,CATSREDRGMNTEAFF,TGTGCCACCAGCAGAGAAGACAGGGGGATGAACACTGAAGCTTTCTTT
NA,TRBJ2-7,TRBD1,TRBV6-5,CASSYSTQGSAYEQYF,TGTGCCAGCAGTTACTCTACACAGGGGTCGGCGTACGAGCAGTACTTC
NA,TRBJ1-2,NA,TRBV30,CAWSVRWGGANYGYTF,TGTGCCTGGAGTGTACGGTGGGGGGGAGCTAACTATGGCTACACCTTC
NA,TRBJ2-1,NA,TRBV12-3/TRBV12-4,CASSTGPRPSYNEQFF,TGTGCCAGCAGTACGGGACCGAGACCCTCCTACAATGAGCAGTTCTTC
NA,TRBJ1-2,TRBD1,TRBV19,CASISDDRDHYGYTF,TGTGCCAGTATTTCCGACGACAGGGATCACTATGGCTACACCTTC
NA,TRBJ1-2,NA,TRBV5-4,CASSLGRNFYGYTF,TGTGCCAGCAGCTTGGGGCGGAACTTCTATGGCTACACCTTC
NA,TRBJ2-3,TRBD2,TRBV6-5,CASSYSSGRASTDTQYF,TGTGCCAGCAGTTACTCTAGCGGGAGGGCCAGTACAGATACGCAGTATTTT
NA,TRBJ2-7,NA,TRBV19,CASSEDPRTLEQYF,TGTGCCAGTAGTGAGGACCCGCGAACCCTCGAGCAGTACTTC
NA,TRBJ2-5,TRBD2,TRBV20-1,CSARSGTSGSQTQYF,TGCAGTGCTAGATCCGGGACTAGCGGGAGTCAGACCCAGTACTTC
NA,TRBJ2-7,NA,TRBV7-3,CASSSRDSPMNEQYF,TGTGCCAGCAGCAGCCGGGACTCTCCTATGAACGAGCAGTACTTC
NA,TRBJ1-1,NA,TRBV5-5,CASSFTGEEAFF,TGTGCCAGCAGCTTCACCGGGGAAGAAGCTTTCTTT
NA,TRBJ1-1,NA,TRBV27,CASSLNPRATEAFF,TGTGCCAGCAGTTTAAATCCCAGGGCCACTGAAGCTTTCTTT
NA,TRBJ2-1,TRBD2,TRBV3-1,CASSPQPSLAGVGNEQFF,TGTGCCAGCAGCCCCCAGCCTTCACTAGCGGGAGTAGGTAATGAGCAGTTCTTC
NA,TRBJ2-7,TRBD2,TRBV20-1,CSAALVGGKYYEQYF,TGCAGTGCGGCCCTAGTGGGAGGGAAGTACTACGAGCAGTACTTC